This TCR beta chain was observed in a study of blood T cell repertoires in COVID-19. Study context: PBMCs, B-cell-depleted T cells, or T cells provided the cDNA or gDNA that made up the material.

In the authors' workflow: Counts of nucleated cells, estimated from reference gene primer amplification, were obtained. Using immunoSEQ multiplex PCR, the repertoire was profiled, and TCRdb retains in-frame clones only, with some absent. V and J calls and clone size are those listed in that table; D and trimming were worked out from the DNA. The sample carries approximately 290,000 clones, more than 65% recorded once. CDR1 is MNHEY, CDR2 SMNVEV, per germline (reference sequence). Trimming removed 5 bases at V and 3 bases at J, with 22 bases between. CDR3 length equals 18 residues. Recruited during active infection, patients (from Seattle) were subsequently followed longitudinally.

The chain joins TRBV27 to TRBJ2-2, with D perhaps TRBD2 (5 bases). The receptor comes from a person aged 70 to 85 with COVID-19, enrolled during active disease. The sequencing sample was made of peripheral blood. The CDR3 sequence: CASSPRGQLNLHTGELFF. CDR3 in DNA: TGTGCCAGCAGTCCCCGCGGGCAGTTGAATTTGCACACCGGGGAGCTGTTTTTT.